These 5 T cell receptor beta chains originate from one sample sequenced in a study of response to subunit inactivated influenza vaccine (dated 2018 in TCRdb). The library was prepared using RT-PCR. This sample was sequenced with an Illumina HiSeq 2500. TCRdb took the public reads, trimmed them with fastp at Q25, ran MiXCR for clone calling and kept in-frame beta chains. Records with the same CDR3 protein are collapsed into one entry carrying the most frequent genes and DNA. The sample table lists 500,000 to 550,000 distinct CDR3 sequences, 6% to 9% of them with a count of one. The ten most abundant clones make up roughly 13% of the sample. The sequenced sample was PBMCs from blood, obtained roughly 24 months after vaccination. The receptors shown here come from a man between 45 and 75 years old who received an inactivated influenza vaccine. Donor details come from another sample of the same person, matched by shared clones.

CDR3 bases: TGTGCCTGGACTAAGACAGGGGCGGGCTACGAGCAGTACTTC. Translation: CAWTKTGAGYEQYF. The V gene is TRBV30, the J gene TRBJ2-7, with TRBD1 identical over 8 bases. The CDR3 is made up of 14 amino acids. Unmatched junction bases numbered 8, after V lost 4 bases and J lost 3 bases. The germline CDR1 and CDR2 sequences are GTSNPN and SVGIG (reference sequence).

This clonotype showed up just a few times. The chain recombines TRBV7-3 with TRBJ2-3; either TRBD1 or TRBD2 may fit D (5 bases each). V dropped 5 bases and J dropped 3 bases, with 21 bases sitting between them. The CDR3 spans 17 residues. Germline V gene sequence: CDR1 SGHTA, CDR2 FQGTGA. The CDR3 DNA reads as TGTGCCAGCAGCCCCGTGGGTCGGGGACGAAGAACAGATACGCAGTATTTT. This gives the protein CASSPVGRGRRTDTQYF. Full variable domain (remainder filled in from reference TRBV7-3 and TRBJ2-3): GAGVSQTPSNKVTEKGKYVELRCDPISGHTALYWYRQSLGQGPEFLIYFQGTGAADDSGLPNDRFFAVRPEGSVSTLKIQRTERGDSAVYLCASSPVGRGRRTDTQYFGPGTRLTVL.

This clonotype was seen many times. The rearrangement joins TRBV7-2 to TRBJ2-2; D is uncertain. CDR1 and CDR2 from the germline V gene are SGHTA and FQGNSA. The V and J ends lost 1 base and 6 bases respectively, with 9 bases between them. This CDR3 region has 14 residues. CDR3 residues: CASSLEGKAGELFF. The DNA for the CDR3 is TGTGCCAGCAGCTTAGAGGGAAAGGCCGGGGAGCTGTTTTTT.

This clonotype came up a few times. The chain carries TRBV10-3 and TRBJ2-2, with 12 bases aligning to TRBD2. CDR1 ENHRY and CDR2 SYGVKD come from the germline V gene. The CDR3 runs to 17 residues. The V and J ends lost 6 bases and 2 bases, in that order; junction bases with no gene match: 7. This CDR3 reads CAIRQTSGGPNTGELFF. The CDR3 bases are TGTGCCATCAGGCAGACTAGCGGGGGCCCCAACACCGGGGAGCTGTTTTTT.

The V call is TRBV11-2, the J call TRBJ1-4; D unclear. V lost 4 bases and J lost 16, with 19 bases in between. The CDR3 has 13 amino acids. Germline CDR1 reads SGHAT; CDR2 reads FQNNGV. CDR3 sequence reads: CASSSDRAGREFF. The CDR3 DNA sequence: TGTGCCAGCAGCTCAGATCGAGCGGGCCGTGAGTTTTTT.